At least ten counts were recorded for the clone carrying this T cell receptor beta chain. This specimen belongs to a study of neurological immune-mediated disorders. The CDR3 has 13 amino acids. Trimming removed 5 bases from V and 6 bases from J, with 10 bases in between. MiXCR was run by TCRdb on the 5' RACE reads, yielding one entry per CDR3 protein. The sample holds 50,000 or so distinct CDR3 sequences, roughly 3.8% seen once. The chain couples TRBV12-3 or TRBV12-4 to TRBJ2-2, with D perhaps matching TRBD2 (5 bases). This TCR was sampled from a man aged 60 to 69 with multiple sclerosis. Sequenced input: PBMCs. In DNA form, the CDR3 reads TGTGCCAGCAGTCACGGACTGGCCGGGGAGCTGTTTTTT. It codes for CASSHGLAGELFF.